This T cell receptor (beta chain) was documented in a study of T-cell reconstitution after alpha-beta-depleted transplantation in children. This CDR3 comprises 16 residues. Trimming removed 3 bases from V and 0 bases from J; junction bases left unmatched: 7. The V gene's germline CDR1 is ENHRY and CDR2 SYGVKD. This clonotype occurred a few times. Construction of the TCRbeta library involved unique molecular identifiers. TCRdb called the PCR reads again in MiXCR, with one record for every CDR3 protein. The sample gives 150,000 to 200,000 distinct CDR3 sequences, roughly 14% of which show up once; less than 15% is in the top ten.

The TCR originated in a human donor who donated a stem cell graft to a child with acute lymphoblastic leukemia. The source was PBMCs from the stem cell graft donor, collected from the stem cell graft. V gene TRBV10-3 combines with J gene TRBJ1-1; 7 bases are a match to TRBD1. The CDR3: CAISELGTALNTEAFF. The CDR3 DNA sequence: TGTGCCATCAGTGAACTAGGGACAGCTCTGAACACTGAAGCTTTCTTT.